The 18 T cell receptor beta chains given below trace back to one sample, sequenced in a study of blood T cell repertoires in COVID-19. Measured with immunoSEQ multiplex PCR; TCRdb has only the in-frame clones, and not every one. The sample has approximately 40,000 clones, 70% to 90% seen once. The sequencing sample was made of peripheral blood. The origin of the receptors is a man in his sixties with COVID-19, enrolled during active disease.

The chain employs TRBV4-2 and TRBJ2-3, with 9 bases identical to TRBD2. Losses at the gene ends were 0 bases for V and 5 bases for J; bases not matched to a gene: 12. The CDR3 totals 18 residues. The germline gives CDR1 LGHNA, CDR2 YNFKEQ. The CDR3 DNA follows: TGTGCCAGCAGCCAAGATCGGGGGGCGGGAGGGCCAAGAGATACGCAGTATTTT. It encodes CASSQDRGAGGPRDTQYF.

The chain links TRBV28 to TRBJ2-1, with 9 bases lining up with TRBD1. Germline CDR1 and CDR2: MDHEN and SYDVKM. The J segment lost 13 bases and the V segment lost 4 bases, leaving 5 bases of the junction unmatched. This CDR3 has 12 amino acids. The CDR3 DNA is TGTGCCAGCAGTTCTACAGGGGGCGCCCAGTTCTTC. Protein sequence: CASSSTGGAQFF.

The chain combines TRBV6-6 with TRBJ1-1; 8 bases are a match to TRBD1. The CDR3 has 14 amino acids. Per germline, CDR1 MNHNY and CDR2 SVGAGI (reference sequence). J was trimmed by 1 base and V by 5 bases; bases with no gene match: 3. The CDR3 is CASSLDRGNTEAFF. The CDR3 DNA is TGTGCCAGCAGTCTTGACAGGGGGAACACTGAAGCTTTCTTT.

The chain is built from TRBV2 and TRBJ1-1; possible D gene TRBD1, 5 bases. The CDR3 length is 14 residues. Germline values: CDR1 SNHLY, CDR2 FYNNEI. Trimming took off 4 bases at V and 3 bases at J, with 12 bases between the two ends. The CDR3: CASSGDLRDTEAFF. CDR3 in DNA: TGTGCCAGCAGTGGAGATCTCAGGGACACTGAAGCTTTCTTT.

The genes are TRBV2 and TRBJ1-6; the match to TRBD1 covers 10 bases. This CDR3 has 17 amino acids. Germline CDR1 SNHLY, CDR2 FYNNEI. V gave up 4 bases and J gave up 6 bases; unmatched junction bases: 9. The CDR3 nucleotides read TGTGCCAGCAGTGGACTGACAGGGGGCGTTCGTAATTCACCCCTCCACTTT. This codes for CASSGLTGGVRNSPLHF.

The chain is built from TRBV18 and TRBJ2-3; TRBD2 agrees at 7 bases. With V trimmed by 1 base and J by 2 bases, 6 bases remained unmatched. Germline CDR1 reads KGHSH; CDR2 reads LQKENI. The CDR3 sequence is 16 residues long. The CDR3 DNA follows: TGTGCCAGCTCACCACGAGGAGCGGGAAACACAGATACGCAGTATTTT. It is translated as CASSPRGAGNTDTQYF.

V is TRBV7-9 and J is TRBJ2-7; 9 bases match TRBD2. Germline-derived CDR1 and CDR2 are SEHNR and FQNEAQ (reference sequence). The CDR3 totals 16 residues. The junction had 14 bases not matched to a gene; V was cut back by 5 bases and J by 6 bases. The CDR3 sequence is CASSPRGGRASGEQYF. CDR3 nucleotide sequence: TGTGCCAGCAGCCCTCGTGGCGGGAGGGCCTCCGGCGAGCAGTACTTC.

The gene calls are TRBV11-2 and TRBJ1-2; 7 bases align to TRBD1. Germline CDR1 is SGHAT and CDR2 is FQNNGV. Trimming took 1 base from V and 3 from J; bases not matched to a gene: 2. There are 14 residues in the CDR3. The CDR3 DNA reads as TGTGCCAGCAGCTTAGGACAGGGACACTATGGCTACACCTTC. This sequence encodes CASSLGQGHYGYTF.

The chain has TRBV2 and TRBJ1-1; D unresolved. V was trimmed by 4 bases and J by 2 bases, leaving 8 bases between them. Per germline, CDR1 SNHLY and CDR2 FYNNEI. The CDR3 contains 13 residues. DNA of the CDR3: TGTGCCAGCAGTGTTGTAGAAAACACTGAAGCTTTCTTT. This translates into CASSVVENTEAFF.

This clone came up once. V gene TRBV28 combines with J gene TRBJ2-1; 7 bases align to TRBD2. V lost 1 base to trimming and J lost 8 bases; unmatched junction nucleotides: 5. CDR3 length equals 14 residues. Germline assignment: CDR1 MDHEN and CDR2 SYDVKM. CDR3 region: CASSLSGGRDEQFF. CDR3 coding DNA: TGTGCCAGCAGTTTATCGGGGGGTCGCGATGAGCAGTTCTTC.

This sequence joins TRBV15 and TRBJ2-1; possible D gene TRBD2, 6 bases. Per the germline V gene, CDR1 is LNHNV and CDR2 is YYDKDF (reference sequence). The CDR3 extends over 14 amino acids. The germline V and J ends were trimmed by 2 bases and 5 bases, with 10 bases remaining between them. The CDR3 spells CATSRFAGNNEQFF. CDR3 sequence (DNA): TGTGCCACCAGCAGATTTGCGGGGAACAATGAGCAGTTCTTC.

CDR3 in amino acids: CASSPGGTGGPMTYEQYF. CDR3 bases: TGTGCCAGCAGCCCGGGGGGCACGGGAGGGCCTATGACTTACGAGCAGTACTTC. The rearrangement uses TRBV7-2 and TRBJ2-7, with 8 positions matching TRBD2. The V and J ends lost 5 bases and 4 bases, in that order; junction bases with no gene match: 19. The CDR3 has 18 amino acids. Germline values: CDR1 SGHTA, CDR2 FQGNSA. The variable domain in full, completed from reference TRBV7-2 and TRBJ2-7, reads GAGVSQSPSNKVTEKGKDVELRCDPISGHTALYWYRQSLGQGLEFLIYFQGNSAPDKSGLPSDRFSAERTGGSVSTLTIQRTQQEDSAVYLCASSPGGTGGPMTYEQYFGPGTRLTVT.

A few counts support this clone. The chain joins TRBV2 to TRBJ2-4, with D perhaps matching TRBD2 (6 bases). The V gene lost 1 base and the J gene lost 2 bases, with 6 bases spanning the gap. This CDR3 contains 14 residues. CDR1 SNHLY and CDR2 FYNNEI come from the germline V gene. The CDR3 spells CASSEGTTKNIQYF. CDR3 nucleotide sequence: TGTGCCAGCAGTGAAGGGACTACCAAAAACATTCAGTACTTC.

The rearrangement links TRBV9 to TRBJ1-4; D uncertain. The CDR3 contains 15 residues. V was pared by 3 bases and J by 2 bases, with 11 bases between. Germline V gene lookup returns CDR1 SGDLS and CDR2 YYNGEE. The DNA for the CDR3 is TGTGCCAGCAGCGAAAGCTCCGCGACTAATGAAAAACTGTTTTTT. This encodes CASSESSATNEKLFF. The full variable domain, in which reference TRBV9 and TRBJ1-4 provide the parts outside the CDR3, is DSGVTQTPKHLITATGQRVTLRCSPRSGDLSVYWYQQSLDQGLQFLIQYYNGEERAKGNILERFSAQQFPDLHSELNLSSLELGDSALYFCASSESSATNEKLFFGSGTQLSVL.

The genes are TRBV7-2 and TRBJ2-5; tentative D call: TRBD1 (6 bases). The CDR3 length is 16 residues. CDR1 is SGHTA and CDR2 is FQGNSA in the germline V gene. V shed 4 bases and J shed 1 base, with 16 bases lying between them. The CDR3: CASSSWGLSSQETQYF. CDR3 nucleotide sequence: TGTGCCAGCAGCTCCTGGGGGCTAAGCAGCCAAGAGACCCAGTACTTC.

The rearrangement uses TRBV11-2 and TRBJ2-3, with 10 bases lining up with TRBD1. The CDR3 is 19 residues long. J gave up 6 bases and V 5 bases, and 20 bases lay outside the gene matches. Germline loops: CDR1 SGHAT, CDR2 FQNNGV. The CDR3 sequence: CASSPPTLYRDRGWDTQYF. CDR3 coding DNA: TGTGCCAGCAGCCCTCCGACGCTCTACCGGGACAGGGGTTGGGATACGCAGTATTTT.

The rearrangement uses TRBV6-5 and TRBJ2-3, with D perhaps TRBD2 (5 bases). Trimming pared 5 bases from V and 1 base from J, leaving 13 bases between. The germline V gene has CDR1 MNHEY and CDR2 SVGAGI. This CDR3 spans 15 amino acids. CDR3 DNA sequence: TGTGCCAGCAGTCAGCCCCGGGGTGGCACAGATACGCAGTATTTT. Its translation is CASSQPRGGTDTQYF.

This sequence joins TRBV7-9 and TRBJ2-3; weak D call: TRBD2 (6 bases). Trimming took off 1 base at V and 2 bases at J, with 13 bases between the two ends. The CDR3 is 16 amino acids. Germline CDR1 is SEHNR and CDR2 is FQNEAQ (reference sequence). CDR3 nucleotide sequence: TGTGCCAGCAGCTTAGGGGCAGGAGGGGCCACAGATACGCAGTATTTT. It is translated as CASSLGAGGATDTQYF.